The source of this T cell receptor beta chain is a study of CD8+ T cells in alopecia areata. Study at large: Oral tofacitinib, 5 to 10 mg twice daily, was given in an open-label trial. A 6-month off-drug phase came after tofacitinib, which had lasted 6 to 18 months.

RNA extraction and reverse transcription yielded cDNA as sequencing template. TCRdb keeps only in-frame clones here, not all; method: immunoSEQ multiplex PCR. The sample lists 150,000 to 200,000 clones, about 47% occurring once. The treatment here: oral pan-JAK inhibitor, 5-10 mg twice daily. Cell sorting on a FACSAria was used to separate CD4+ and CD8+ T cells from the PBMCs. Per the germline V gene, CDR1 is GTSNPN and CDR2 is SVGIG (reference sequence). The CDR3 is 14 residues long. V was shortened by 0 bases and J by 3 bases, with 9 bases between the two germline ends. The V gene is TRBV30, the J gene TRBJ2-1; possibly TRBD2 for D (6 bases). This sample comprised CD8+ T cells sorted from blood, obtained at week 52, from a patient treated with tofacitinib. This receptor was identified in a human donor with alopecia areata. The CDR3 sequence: CAWSVGGNYNEQFF. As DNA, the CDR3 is TGTGCCTGGAGTGTGGGGGGAAACTACAATGAGCAGTTCTTC.